This TCR delta chain was identified during a study of Vδ1+ human thymocytes. The template was reverse-transcribed extracted RNA. The CDR3 regions were amplified by multiplex PCR from V-gene primers to a constant-region primer. TCRdb ran CATT on the multiplex PCR reads. The sample carries 70,000 or so delta-chain clones, around 34% recorded once. Broader study findings: Highly polyclonal TRG and TRD repertoires with Gaussian CDR3 length distributions appeared in thymus.

The CDR3 runs to 20 residues. Unmatched junction bases numbered 27, after V lost 3 bases and J lost 11 bases. The germline V gene encodes CDR1 TSWWSYY and CDR2 QGS. This clone was detected a few times. The antigen is not known. Thymocytes were sorted as CD3+ TCRVdelta1+ TCRVdelta2- after alphabeta T cell depletion. The rearrangement joins TRDV1 to TRDJ1; 10 bases match TRDD3. The sequence derives from a boy under two years old who had congenital heart surgery. The sequencing input was Vdelta1+ gamma-delta thymocytes from the thymus. This sample's subset: FACS-sorted CD3+ TCRalphabeta- TCRVdelta1+ TCRVdelta2- thymocytes. The DNA for the CDR3 is TGTGCTCTTGGGGAGCTTCCTAACGGGGTACTGGGGGATCGGGGATATCGGCTCATCTTT. The encoded protein is CALGELPNGVLGDRGYRLIF.